Listed below are T cell receptor beta chains from one sample, sequenced in a study of blood T cell repertoires in COVID-19. Clones were sequenced by immunoSEQ multiplex PCR, and TCRdb holds only the in-frame ones, with some missing. The sample has 250,000 to 350,000 clones, 70% to 90% seen once. The sample comprised peripheral blood. These receptors all come from a woman in her twenties or thirties with active or convalescent COVID-19. The CDR3 runs from the conserved cysteine through the conserved F or W. A D gene is named only where the DNA matches it firmly. Clone size is not always given. Where it is, it says once, few, many or a class for expanded clones.

>TRBV5-6|TRBJ1-1|-|17|-
CASSLAGQGRGGAEAFF
TGTGCCAGCAGCTTGGCGGGTCAGGGGAGGGGAGGGGCTGAAGCTTTCTTT
>TRBV14|TRBJ1-2|-|14|-
CASSQGRGYGGYTF
TGTGCCAGCAGCCAAGGTCGGGGATACGGCGGCTACACCTTC
>TRBV19|TRBJ2-3|-|13|-
CASSVRGMDTQYF
TGTGCCAGTAGTGTTAGGGGGATGGATACGCAGTATTTT
>TRBV28|TRBJ1-2|-|13|TRBD1
CASSWGQGYGYTF
TGTGCCAGCAGTTGGGGACAGGGCTATGGCTACACCTTC
>TRBV11-2|TRBJ1-6|-|15|-
CASSLEHRERSPLHF
TGTGCCAGCAGCTTAGAACACAGGGAGAGATCACCCCTCCACTTT
>TRBV24-1|TRBJ2-3|-|16|-
CATSAGQSSPTDTQYF
TGTGCCACCAGCGCGGGACAGTCCTCCCCCACAGATACGCAGTATTTT
>TRBV4-3|TRBJ1-2|-|14|-
CASSQVAGKNGYTF
TGCGCCAGCAGCCAAGTTGCAGGGAAGAATGGCTACACCTTC
>TRBV5-1|TRBJ2-7|-|15|-
CASTLWGLTIDEQYF
TGCGCCAGCACATTATGGGGACTGACGATAGATGAGCAGTACTTC
>TRBV6-4|TRBJ1-6|-|16|-
CASPPDWSSYNSPLHF
TGTGCCAGCCCCCCTGACTGGAGCTCCTATAATTCACCCCTCCACTTT
>TRBV7-9|TRBJ1-4|-|14|TRBD1
CASSPGQRGEKLFF
TGTGCCAGCAGCCCGGGACAGAGAGGTGAAAAACTGTTTTTT
>TRBV23-1|TRBJ2-3|-|16|-
CASSHVTTASTDTQYF
TGCGCCAGCAGTCACGTGACGACAGCTAGCACAGATACGCAGTATTTT
>TRBV18|TRBJ2-1|-|16|-
CASSRGGSQSYNEQFF
TGTGCCAGCTCACGAGGAGGCTCCCAATCCTACAATGAGCAGTTCTTC
>TRBV6-4|TRBJ1-2|few|15|TRBD1
CASSADPGTAYGYTF
TGTGCCAGCAGCGCTGACCCGGGGACAGCGTATGGCTACACCTTC
>TRBV4-2|TRBJ2-3|-|13|-
CASSPARGDTQYF
TGTGCCAGCAGCCCCGCCCGGGGGGATACGCAGTATTTT
>TRBV1|TRBJ1-1|-|16|-
CTSTRFVQPMNTEAFF
TGCACCAGCACCCGATTCGTACAGCCTATGAACACTGAAGCTTTCTTT
>TRBV3-1/TRBV3-2|TRBJ1-3|once|16|-
CASSLTPTASGNTIYF
TGTGCCAGCAGCCTAACTCCGACAGCCTCTGGAAACACCATATATTTT
>TRBV6-1|TRBJ2-1|-|14|TRBD1
CASSETTIDRVRFF
TGTGCCAGCAGTGAAACGACAATCGACAGGGTGAGATTCTTC
>TRBV11-2|TRBJ2-1|once|16|TRBD2
CASSLVGGGNYNEQFF
TGTGCCAGCAGCTTAGTTGGCGGGGGAAACTACAATGAGCAGTTCTTC
>TRBV6-2/TRBV6-3|TRBJ1-5|-|18|-
CASSFGGAVGYSNQPQHF
TGTGCCAGCAGTTTCGGAGGGGCTGTGGGTTATAGCAATCAGCCCCAGCATTTT
>TRBV19|TRBJ2-1|-|13|-
CASSIFGYNEQFF
TGTGCCAGTAGTATCTTCGGCTACAATGAGCAGTTCTTC
>TRBV19|TRBJ2-3|-|16|TRBD1
CASSADRDRAYNTQYF
TGTGCCAGTAGTGCGGACCGGGACAGGGCCTATAATACGCAGTATTTT
>TRBV3-1/TRBV3-2|TRBJ2-2|once|17|TRBD2
CASSQDTSAEDTGELFF
TGTGCCAGCAGCCAAGATACTAGCGCGGAGGACACCGGGGAGCTGTTTTTT
>TRBV5-1|TRBJ2-5|-|14|TRBD2
CASSGLAGAETQYF
TGCGCCAGCAGCGGGTTAGCGGGGGCAGAGACCCAGTACTTC
>TRBV30|TRBJ1-6|-|13|-
CAWSDAGGSPLHF
TGTGCCTGGAGCGACGCCGGAGGTTCACCCCTCCACTTT
>TRBV7-8|TRBJ2-6|-|17|TRBD1
CASSSGQGSAGANVLTF
TGTGCCAGCAGCTCCGGACAGGGGTCGGCTGGGGCCAACGTCCTGACTTTC
>TRBV5-1|TRBJ2-1|-|16|TRBD2
CASSRPGLAGVNEQFF
TGCGCCAGCAGCCGACCGGGACTAGCGGGGGTCAATGAGCAGTTCTTC
>TRBV6-6|TRBJ2-3|-|16|TRBD1
CASSYQAGGSTDTQYF
TGTGCCAGCAGTTATCAGGCAGGGGGCTCCACAGATACGCAGTATTTT
>TRBV11-2|TRBJ2-7|once|19|TRBD2
CASSLRGLAPRRPSLEQYF
TGTGCCAGCAGCTTAAGGGGACTAGCTCCCCGCCGCCCATCTCTCGAGCAGTACTTC
>TRBV6-2/TRBV6-3|TRBJ1-6|-|17|-
CASSYSQLGGWNSPLHF
TGTGCCAGCAGTTACTCCCAGTTGGGGGGTTGGAATTCACCCCTCCACTTT
>TRBV27|TRBJ1-6|-|18|TRBD1
CASSLRGLISSYNSPLHF
TGTGCCAGCAGTCTCAGGGGGTTAATCAGCTCCTATAATTCACCCCTCCACTTT
>TRBV19|TRBJ2-6|-|15|-
CASSIRGTGANVLTF
TGTGCCAGTAGTATAAGGGGCACTGGGGCCAACGTCCTGACTTTC
>TRBV18|TRBJ1-5|-|16|-
CASSLTTGLSNQPQHF
TGTGCCAGCTCACTTACTACAGGGTTGAGCAATCAGCCCCAGCATTTT
>TRBV7-9|TRBJ1-5|once|14|-
CASSPSGSNQPQHF
TGTGCCAGCAGCCCTAGCGGGAGCAATCAGCCCCAGCATTTT
>TRBV2|TRBJ1-5|-|14|-
CASSPDSVNQPQHF
TGTGCCAGCAGTCCAGACAGCGTAAATCAGCCCCAGCATTTT
>TRBV15|TRBJ1-4|-|15|TRBD1
CATSYDRASNEKLFF
TGTGCCACCAGCTACGACAGGGCCTCTAATGAAAAACTGTTTTTT
>TRBV5-5|TRBJ1-1|few|13|-
CASSLAGDTEAFF
TGTGCCAGCAGCTTGGCGGGGGACACTGAAGCTTTCTTT
>TRBV7-6|TRBJ2-7|-|15|TRBD2
CASSLGGGIFYEQYF
TGTGCCAGCAGCTTAGGCGGGGGGATCTTCTACGAGCAGTACTTC
>TRBV11-3|TRBJ2-1|-|18|TRBD2
CASSQGQLAGALYNEQFF
TGTGCCAGCAGCCAGGGACAACTAGCGGGGGCCCTCTACAATGAGCAGTTCTTC
>TRBV7-2|TRBJ1-3|-|15|TRBD1
CATASRDRAGNTIYF
TGTGCCACCGCGTCCCGGGACAGGGCTGGAAACACCATATATTTT
>TRBV28|TRBJ2-3|-|16|-
CASSLRRDHRGDTQYF
TGTGCCAGCAGTTTAAGGCGGGACCACCGCGGAGATACGCAGTATTTT
>TRBV5-1|TRBJ1-1|-|13|TRBD1
CASSLVGQGYAFF
TGCGCCAGCAGCTTGGTGGGACAGGGATATGCTTTCTTT
>TRBV9|TRBJ2-1|-|16|TRBD1
CASSVAGDRAYNEQFF
TGTGCCAGCAGCGTAGCAGGGGACAGGGCCTACAATGAGCAGTTCTTC
>TRBV11-2|TRBJ1-6|-|16|-
CASSLGQGFYNSPLHF
TGTGCCAGCAGCTTAGGGCAGGGGTTCTATAATTCACCCCTCCACTTT
>TRBV23-1|TRBJ1-2|-|13|-
CASSQQDYYGYTF
TGCGCCAGCAGTCAACAGGACTACTATGGCTACACCTTC
>TRBV27|TRBJ1-1|-|14|TRBD1
CASSPRDRNTEAFF
TGTGCCAGCAGTCCCCGGGACAGAAACACTGAAGCTTTCTTT
>TRBV30|TRBJ1-2|-|12|TRBD1
CAWSGTAYGYTF
TGTGCCTGGTCTGGGACAGCTTATGGCTACACCTTC
>TRBV4-2|TRBJ2-2|-|17|-
CASSQDRGSRGTGELFF
TGTGCCAGCAGCCAAGATCGGGGTAGCCGAGGCACCGGGGAGCTGTTTTTT
>TRBV4-3|TRBJ2-1|-|15|TRBD2
CASSLTSVSYNEQFF
TGCGCCAGCAGCCTAACTAGCGTATCCTACAATGAGCAGTTCTTC
>TRBV2|TRBJ1-1|-|16|TRBD1
CASSAGTGGRDTEAFF
TGTGCCAGCAGTGCGGGAACAGGGGGCAGAGACACTGAAGCTTTCTTT
>TRBV19|TRBJ1-5|-|18|-
CASSIGTYRAAGNQPQHF
TGTGCCAGTAGTATAGGGACCTACAGGGCGGCAGGTAATCAGCCCCAGCATTTT
>TRBV5-5|TRBJ2-5|-|14|-
CASGRRGPQETQYF
TGTGCCAGCGGACGGAGGGGACCCCAAGAGACCCAGTACTTC
>TRBV4-3|TRBJ1-1|-|16|-
CASSQIVSGGVTEAFF
TGCGCCAGCAGCCAAATCGTGAGTGGGGGGGTCACTGAAGCTTTCTTT
>TRBV5-1|TRBJ1-1|few|13|TRBD1
CASSSQGASEAFF
TGCGCCAGCAGCTCACAGGGGGCCTCTGAAGCTTTCTTT
>TRBV5-1|TRBJ2-2|-|16|TRBD2
CASSLALAGLNGELFF
TGCGCCAGCAGCTTGGCTTTAGCGGGGTTGAACGGGGAGCTGTTTTTT
>TRBV4-3|TRBJ1-3|-|15|-
CASSQKWTDGNTIYF
TGCGCCAGCAGCCAAAAGTGGACAGATGGAAACACCATATATTTT
>TRBV5-4|TRBJ2-5|-|16|TRBD2
CASSAAGTSGLETQYF
TGTGCCAGCAGCGCAGCAGGGACTAGCGGACTAGAGACCCAGTACTTC
>TRBV19|TRBJ1-3|once|13|-
CASRVSTGNTIYF
TGTGCCAGTAGAGTTAGTACGGGAAACACCATATATTTT
>TRBV28|TRBJ1-2|-|15|-
CASSIENRAWGGYTF
TGTGCCAGCAGCATAGAAAACAGGGCCTGGGGTGGCTACACCTTC
>TRBV5-1|TRBJ1-1|few|13|-
CASSQNRDTEAFF
TGCGCCAGCAGCCAGAACAGAGACACTGAAGCTTTCTTT
>TRBV9|TRBJ2-5|-|15|TRBD1
CASSVGGQTFMTQYF
TGTGCCAGCAGCGTAGGGGGACAGACCTTCATGACCCAGTACTTC